This T cell receptor beta chain was sequenced for a study of shared clonotypes between healthy human individuals. Whole-study context: Donors had three CD4 naive, three CD4 memory, two CD8 naive and one CD8 memory plate apiece.

Splitting of CD4+ cells produced CD45RA+ naive and CD45RA-negative memory subsets. For every subset, genomic DNA was evenly distributed across several immunoSEQ plates. Repertoires were generated with immunoSEQ multiplex PCR, while TCRdb's copy carries only in-frame clones and drops some. This sample yields around 940,000 clones, of which over 75% are seen a single time; nearly 1.5% belongs to the top ten. The germline gives CDR1 SGHRS, CDR2 YFSETQ. This CDR3 is built from 14 residues. With V trimmed by 2 bases and J by 4 bases, 2 bases remained unmatched. V and J are TRBV5-1 and TRBJ2-4, with 8 bases that match TRBD1. This receptor was taken from a young man in good health. The sequenced sample consisted of memory CD4+ T cells sorted from blood. This sample's subset: CD45RA-negative fraction. CDR3 amino acids: CASSFRTGKNIQYF. DNA of the CDR3: TGCGCCAGCAGCTTTAGGACAGGGAAAAACATTCAGTACTTC.